This is a list of T cell receptor beta chains from one sample in a study of CD8+ T cells in alopecia areata. Libraries were prepared by immunoSEQ multiplex PCR; TCRdb keeps only in-frame clonotypes and omits some of them. The table includes about 94,000 clones, about 70% detected once. The sequences come from CD8+ T cells sorted from blood, collected at week 44, from a patient treated with tofacitinib. The source of these receptors is a human donor with alopecia areata. CDR3s include the opening cysteine and the closing phenylalanine or tryptophan. D genes are given only for firm matches. Size tells how often a clone was seen (once, few, many) or the class of an expanded clone, and some rows leave it out.

v_gene,d_gene,abundance,j_gene,CDR3aa,CDR3nt
TRBV5-6,NA,few,TRBJ2-4,CASSLEHSEKNIQYF,TGTGCCAGCAGCTTGGAGCACAGCGAGAAAAACATTCAGTACTTC
TRBV9,NA,NA,TRBJ1-1,CASSGQTNTEAFF,TGTGCCAGCAGTGGACAGACGAACACTGAAGCTTTCTTT
TRBV2,TRBD1,NA,TRBJ2-7,CASSLPEGQVDPNF,TGTGCCAGCAGTCTACCTGAGGGACAGGTAGATCCGAACTTC
TRBV11-2,NA,NA,TRBJ2-4,CASSLDEYIQYF,TGTGCCAGCAGCTTAGATGAGTACATTCAGTACTTC
TRBV13,NA,few,TRBJ1-1,CASSLRTEAFF,TGTGCCAGCAGCTTGCGGACGGAAGCTTTCTTT
TRBV29-1,NA,NA,TRBJ1-2,CSVVRGTSYGYTF,TGCAGCGTTGTCAGAGGGACCTCCTATGGCTACACCTTC
TRBV25-1,NA,NA,TRBJ2-3,CASRGGGTALQDTQYF,TGTGCCAGCAGAGGGGGGGGGACAGCCTTACAAGATACGCAGTATTTT
TRBV7-8,TRBD2,NA,TRBJ2-1,CASSPYRTSGGLNNEQFF,TGTGCCAGCAGCCCATATAGGACTAGCGGGGGCCTTAACAATGAGCAGTTCTTC
TRBV6-5,NA,NA,TRBJ2-7,CASSYGDSAYEQYF,TGTGCCAGCAGTTACGGTGACAGTGCCTACGAGCAGTACTTC
TRBV15,NA,NA,TRBJ2-2,CATSRGGFTGELFF,TGTGCCACCAGCAGAGGGGGCTTCACCGGGGAGCTGTTTTTT
TRBV5-6,NA,NA,TRBJ1-5,CASSHRDQPQHF,TGTGCCAGCAGCCACAGGGATCAGCCCCAGCATTTT
TRBV19,NA,NA,TRBJ1-1,CASSPGLNTEAFF,TGTGCCAGTTCACCGGGACTGAACACTGAAGCTTTCTTT
TRBV7-9,NA,NA,TRBJ2-7,CASSQDSYEQYF,TGTGCCAGCAGCCAAGACAGTTACGAGCAGTACTTC
TRBV7-9,TRBD2,NA,TRBJ2-5,CASSRTSGAVRETQYF,TGTGCCAGCAGCCGGACTAGCGGGGCCGTCCGGGAGACCCAGTACTTC
TRBV9,NA,once,TRBJ2-1,CASSVDNSRHEQFF,TGTGCCAGCAGCGTAGACAATAGCAGGCATGAGCAGTTCTTC
TRBV19,NA,NA,TRBJ2-7,CASSTGRDPGEQYF,TGTGCCAGTAGTACCGGACGGGACCCGGGCGAGCAGTACTTC
TRBV19,NA,once,TRBJ2-7,CASSTGPGSEQYF,TGTGCCAGTAGTACTGGACCAGGTAGTGAGCAGTACTTC
TRBV15,NA,few,TRBJ2-1,CATSRDAMGLSYNEQFF,TGTGCCACCAGCAGAGATGCCATGGGACTTTCCTACAATGAGCAGTTCTTC
TRBV9,NA,NA,TRBJ1-1,CASSDPAGGVTEAFF,TGTGCCAGCAGCGATCCAGCCGGGGGGGTCACTGAAGCTTTCTTT
TRBV29-1,NA,NA,TRBJ1-2,CSVEWGAGYTF,TGCAGCGTTGAGTGGGGAGCTGGCTACACCTTC
TRBV6-6,TRBD1,NA,TRBJ2-7,CASSPDRTGGGYEQYF,TGTGCCAGCAGCCCCGATCGTACAGGGGGCGGATACGAGCAGTACTTC
TRBV29-1,NA,NA,TRBJ1-2,CSVWGNYGYTF,TGCAGCGTTTGGGGTAACTATGGCTACACCTTC
TRBV9,NA,NA,TRBJ1-5,CASSPGVVGNQPQHF,TGTGCCAGCAGCCCCGGGGTAGTGGGAAATCAGCCCCAGCATTTT
TRBV7-6,TRBD2,NA,TRBJ2-5,CASSFRGEEETQYF,TGTGCCAGCAGCTTTCGGGGGGAAGAAGAGACCCAGTACTTC
TRBV27,TRBD2,NA,TRBJ2-7,CASSLRVSGGSSYEQYF,TGTGCCAGCAGTTTAAGGGTTAGCGGGGGGAGCTCCTACGAGCAGTACTTC
TRBV5-6,NA,NA,TRBJ2-3,CASSLVGSADTQYF,TGTGCCAGCAGCTTGGTGGGTAGCGCAGATACGCAGTATTTT
TRBV6-5,TRBD2,NA,TRBJ2-3,CASSYGLAFTDTQYF,TGTGCCAGCAGTTACGGACTAGCTTTCACAGATACGCAGTATTTT
TRBV7-8,NA,NA,TRBJ1-1,CASSLDRASEAFF,TGTGCCAGCAGCTTAGATCGGGCCAGTGAAGCTTTCTTT
TRBV29-1,TRBD1,NA,TRBJ1-1,CSVTGQTTEAFF,TGCAGCGTGACGGGACAGACCACTGAAGCTTTCTTT
TRBV14,NA,NA,TRBJ2-2,CASSPFLLTGELFF,TGTGCCAGCAGCCCCTTCCTTCTCACCGGGGAGCTGTTTTTT
TRBV2,NA,NA,TRBJ1-2,CASRQRGRAENYGYTF,TGTGCCAGCAGACAGAGAGGAAGGGCCGAGAACTATGGCTACACCTTC
TRBV13,NA,NA,TRBJ2-7,CASSTRDGPYEQYF,TGTGCCAGCAGCACCCGGGACGGGCCCTACGAGCAGTACTTC
TRBV7-6,NA,NA,TRBJ2-1,CASSTRINNEQFF,TGTGCCAGCAGCACCCGAATTAACAATGAGCAGTTCTTC
TRBV13,TRBD1,NA,TRBJ2-5,CASSSQGQQETQYF,TGTGCCAGCAGCTCCCAGGGACAGCAAGAGACCCAGTACTTC
TRBV19,NA,NA,TRBJ1-5,CASSIVWGHNQPQHF,TGTGCCAGTAGTATTGTCTGGGGACACAATCAGCCCCAGCATTTT
TRBV5-5,NA,NA,TRBJ1-6,CASAPGNSPLHF,TGTGCCAGCGCGCCAGGGAATTCACCCCTCCACTTT
TRBV11-3,TRBD1,NA,TRBJ1-1,CASSLSGGTEAFF,TGTGCCAGCAGCTTATCAGGGGGCACTGAAGCTTTCTTT
TRBV7-9,NA,NA,TRBJ1-6,CASSFESGYNSPLHF,TGTGCCAGCAGCTTCGAAAGCGGTTATAATTCACCCCTCCACTTT
TRBV7-9,TRBD1,NA,TRBJ2-7,CASSDRDRSPYEQYF,TGTGCCAGCAGCGACCGGGACAGGAGCCCCTACGAGCAGTACTTC
TRBV15,NA,NA,TRBJ2-5,CATSRDQGFGQETQYF,TGTGCCACCAGCAGAGATCAGGGTTTCGGACAAGAGACCCAGTACTTC
TRBV19,NA,few,TRBJ1-2,CASKGYGYTF,TGTGCCAGTAAAGGCTATGGCTACACCTTC
TRBV4-1,NA,NA,TRBJ2-7,CASSQASGDGGEQYF,TGCGCCAGCAGCCAAGCCTCCGGGGACGGGGGTGAGCAGTACTTC
TRBV9,NA,few,TRBJ2-3,CASSLKSGADTQYF,TGTGCCAGCAGCCTCAAATCCGGGGCAGATACGCAGTATTTT
TRBV30,NA,NA,TRBJ2-3,CAWKPVTDTQYF,TGTGCCTGGAAGCCGGTAACAGATACGCAGTATTTT
TRBV6-5,NA,few,TRBJ1-1,CASSYARANTEAFF,TGTGCCAGCAGTTACGCCAGGGCGAACACTGAAGCTTTCTTT
TRBV4-3,NA,NA,TRBJ2-3,CASSQRFQGMIWQDTQYF,TGCGCCAGCAGCCAACGTTTCCAGGGGATGATATGGCAAGATACGCAGTATTTT
TRBV23-1,NA,many,TRBJ2-7,CASSQSPRTPRYNEQYF,TGCGCCAGCAGTCAATCTCCCCGCACCCCAAGATACAACGAGCAGTACTTC
TRBV9,TRBD1,few,TRBJ1-2,CASSPPGTGDNYGYTF,TGTGCCAGCAGCCCTCCCGGGACAGGGGATAACTATGGCTACACCTTC
TRBV19,TRBD2,NA,TRBJ2-2,CASSLLGEGPNTGELFF,TGTGCCAGTAGCCTTCTTGGGGAGGGTCCGAACACCGGGGAGCTGTTTTTT
TRBV29-1,NA,few,TRBJ2-2,CSVLDSTGELFF,TGCAGCGTCCTGGACAGCACCGGGGAGCTGTTTTTT
TRBV4-3,NA,NA,TRBJ2-6,CASSQDGGASGANVLTF,TGCGCCAGCAGCCAAGATGGAGGTGCCTCTGGGGCCAACGTCCTGACTTTC
TRBV29-1,TRBD1,NA,TRBJ2-1,CSVQDRGRDNEQFF,TGCAGCGTTCAGGACAGGGGTAGAGACAATGAGCAGTTCTTC
TRBV7-3,NA,few,TRBJ2-2,CASSLGGGAGELFF,TGTGCCAGCAGCTTAGGTGGCGGGGCCGGGGAGCTGTTTTTT
TRBV5-1,NA,NA,TRBJ2-5,CASSVQETQYF,TGCGCCAGCAGCGTCCAAGAGACCCAGTACTTC
TRBV19,NA,few,TRBJ1-1,CASSFGENTEAFF,TGTGCCAGTAGTTTTGGGGAAAACACTGAAGCTTTCTTT
TRBV4-1,TRBD1,NA,TRBJ2-7,CASSQGTGTEQYF,TGCGCCAGCAGCCAAGGGACAGGGACCGAGCAGTACTTC